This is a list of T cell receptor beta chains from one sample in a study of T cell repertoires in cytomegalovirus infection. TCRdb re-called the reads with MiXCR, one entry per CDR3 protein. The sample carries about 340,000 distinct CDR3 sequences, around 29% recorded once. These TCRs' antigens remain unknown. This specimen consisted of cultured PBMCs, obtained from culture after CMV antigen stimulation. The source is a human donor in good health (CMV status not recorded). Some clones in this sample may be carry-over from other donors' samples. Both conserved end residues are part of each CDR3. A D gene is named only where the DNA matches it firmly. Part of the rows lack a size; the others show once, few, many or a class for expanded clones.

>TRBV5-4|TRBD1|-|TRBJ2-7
CASSFYRGQGKHEQYF
TGTGCCAGCAGCTTCTACCGGGGACAGGGTAAGCACGAGCAGTACTTC
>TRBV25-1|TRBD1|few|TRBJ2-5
CASSARDSNQETQYF
TGTGCCAGCAGTGCCCGGGACAGCAACCAAGAGACCCAGTACTTC
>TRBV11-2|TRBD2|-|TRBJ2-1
CASSPSSGRAVEQFF
TGTGCCAGCAGCCCAAGTAGCGGGAGGGCCGTTGAGCAGTTCTTC
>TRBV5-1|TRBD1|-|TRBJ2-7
CASSLGPGQGPEKQYF
TGCGCCAGCAGCTTGGGACCGGGACAGGGCCCTGAGAAGCAGTACTTC
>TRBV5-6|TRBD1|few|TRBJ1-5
CASSGQGAYQPQHF
TGTGCCAGCAGTGGACAGGGGGCTTATCAGCCCCAGCATTTT
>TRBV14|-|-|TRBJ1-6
CASSQNFPGPSVLHF
TGTGCCAGCAGCCAGAATTTCCCGGGCCCCTCGGTCCTCCACTTT
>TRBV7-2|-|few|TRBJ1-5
CASSLAGDQPQHF
TGTGCCAGCAGCTTAGCAGGTGATCAGCCCCAGCATTTT
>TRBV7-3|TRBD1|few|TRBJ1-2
CASSAGQGSGYTF
TGTGCCAGCAGCGCCGGACAGGGAAGTGGCTACACCTTC
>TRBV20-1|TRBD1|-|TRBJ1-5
CSASLGQGLNQPQHF
TGCAGTGCGTCACTCGGACAGGGGCTCAATCAGCCCCAGCATTTT
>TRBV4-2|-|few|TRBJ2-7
CASSQVRAAYEQYF
TGTGCCAGCAGCCAAGTACGGGCAGCTTACGAGCAGTACTTC
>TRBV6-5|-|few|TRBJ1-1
CARRSTEAFF
TGTGCCAGGAGGTCCACTGAAGCTTTCTTT
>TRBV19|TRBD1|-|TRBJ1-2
CASSRVPGQGHYGYTF
TGTGCCAGTAGCCGCGTTCCGGGACAGGGGCACTATGGCTACACCTTC
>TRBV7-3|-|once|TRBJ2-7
CASSSGNAYEQYF
TGTGCCAGCAGCTCAGGGAATGCCTACGAGCAGTACTTC
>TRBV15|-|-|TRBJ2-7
CATSPQWGSGYEQYF
TGTGCCACCAGTCCACAGTGGGGGTCGGGTTACGAGCAGTACTTC
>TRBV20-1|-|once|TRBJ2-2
CSARSRGSNTGELFF
TGCAGTGCTAGGTCTCGGGGGTCGAACACCGGGGAGCTGTTTTTT
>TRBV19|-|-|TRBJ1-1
CASSIQGYGEAFF
TGTGCCAGTAGTATACAAGGGTACGGTGAAGCTTTCTTT